This T cell receptor beta chain was sequenced for a study of graft-versus-host responses after intestinal transplantation. Overall study context: The whole recipient group had anti-thymocyte globulin induction followed by tacrolimus and steroids for roughly three years.

Profiled with immunoSEQ multiplex PCR; TCRdb holds only in-frame clones, not every one. The table has 37,000 or so clones, approximately 86% seen once; the top ten hold around 17%. Within the sample, this clone is medium-sized. Its antigen remains unidentified. Intraepithelial and lamina propria lymphocytes were isolated from graft specimens. Study-level points and caveats: Clonal ratios of graft-versus-host to host-versus-graft in allografts were high for patients exhibiting graft-donor T cell macrochimerism.

Germline CDR1 reads MNHEY; CDR2 reads SMNVEV (reference sequence). V lost 3 bases and J 7 bases, leaving 15 bases between the germline ends. This CDR3 region has 14 residues. V gene TRBV27 combines with J gene TRBJ1-1, with a weak D call TRBD1 (6 bases). This TCR was recovered from a human patient who received an intestinal transplant, so some T cells may come from the graft donor. Material: ileum tissue, obtained roughly 200 days after intestinal transplant. The CDR3 DNA follows: TGTGCCAGCAGTTTCCAGGGGCCTAGGGGTGAAGCTTTCTTT. This gives the protein CASSFQGPRGEAFF.